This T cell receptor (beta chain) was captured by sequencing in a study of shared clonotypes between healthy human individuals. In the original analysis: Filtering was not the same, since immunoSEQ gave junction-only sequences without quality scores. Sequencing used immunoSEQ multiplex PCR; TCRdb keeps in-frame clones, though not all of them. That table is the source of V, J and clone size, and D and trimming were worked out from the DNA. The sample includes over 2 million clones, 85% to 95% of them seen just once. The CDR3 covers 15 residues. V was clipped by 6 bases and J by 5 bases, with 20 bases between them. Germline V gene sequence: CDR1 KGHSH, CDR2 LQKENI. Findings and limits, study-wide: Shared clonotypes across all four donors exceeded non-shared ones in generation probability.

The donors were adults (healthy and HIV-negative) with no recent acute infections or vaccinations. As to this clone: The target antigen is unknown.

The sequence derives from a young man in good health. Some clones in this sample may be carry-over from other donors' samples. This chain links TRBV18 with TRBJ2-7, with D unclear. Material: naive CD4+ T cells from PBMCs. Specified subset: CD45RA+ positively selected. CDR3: CASSPSVQRRNEQYF. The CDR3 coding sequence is TGTGCCAGCTCCCCGAGTGTCCAAAGGCGGAACGAGCAGTACTTC.